This T cell receptor beta chain derives from a study of glioma-infiltrating T cells. Study-wide results and caveats: Very few CDR3 sequences were shared between tissue and blood. Non-neoplastic patients had below-expected tissue-blood divergence, while all gliomas exceeded expectation.

The iRepertoire nested amplicon-rescue multiplex PCR amplified TCR alpha and beta CDR3s from RNA. One-step reverse transcription and amplification started from around 100-400 ng of tissue mRNA or PBMC total RNA. TCRdb called the multiplex PCR reads again in MiXCR, with one record for every CDR3 protein. The table includes 100,000 to 150,000 distinct CDR3 sequences, roughly 23% detected once. This clonotype was detected many times. Its antigen is unidentified. V shed 7 bases and J shed 1 base, with 18 bases lying between them. Germline loops: CDR1 DFQATT, CDR2 SNEGSKA (reference sequence). The CDR3 contains 15 residues.

The specimen sequenced was glioma tissue, nonneoplastic brain tissue, or PBMCs (not recorded which). The source of this sequence is a human donor with low-grade glioma or glioblastoma, undergoing nonglioma brain surgery, or in good health (not recorded which). V is TRBV20-1 and J is TRBJ2-3; D may be TRBD1 (6 bases). CDR3 loop: CSVQRPGARTDTQYF. The CDR3 nucleotides read TGCAGTGTTCAGCGCCCAGGGGCCCGCACAGATACGCAGTATTTT.